This T cell receptor beta chain was documented in a study of regulatory T cells in long-lasting Graves disease. Arm-PCR of CDR3 regions and iRepertoire HTBI primers were the basis on which TCR beta libraries were built. TCRdb called the multiplex PCR reads again in MiXCR, with one record for every CDR3 protein. The table includes 500,000 or so distinct CDR3 sequences, less than 15% detected once. Remarks on this clonotype: The antigen is unknown.

Study observations and caveats: Persistent disease preferred TRBV28, TRBJ1-2 and TRBJ2-5.

Stated time point: newly diagnosed GD, antithyroid drugs for less than 3 months. Following extraction of RNA from PBMCs, that RNA was used to make the TCR library. Germline CDR1 SGHAT, CDR2 FQNNGV. The CDR3 length is 21 residues. After removal of 0 bases from V and 0 bases from J, the junction contained 13 bases not matched to a gene. These data were also filed under a second study, of T cells in Graves' hyperthyroidism and ophthalmopathy.

The sample here was peripheral blood mononuclear cells (PBMCs), taken at new diagnosis, from a patient treated with antithyroid drugs. V and J are TRBV11-2 and TRBJ2-1, with TRBD2 matching 11 bases. This clonotype was obtained from a woman in her forties or fifties with Graves disease. The DNA for the CDR3 is TGTGCCAGCAGCTTAGATTTTTGGGGTAGCGGGAGGGGAAGCTCCTACAATGAGCAGTTCTTC. The encoded protein is CASSLDFWGSGRGSSYNEQFF. Full variable domain (remainder filled in from reference TRBV11-2 and TRBJ2-1): EAGVAQSPRYKIIEKRQSVAFWCNPISGHATLYWYQQILGQGPKLLIQFQNNGVVDDSQLPKDRFSAERLKGVDSTLKIQPAKLEDSAVYLCASSLDFWGSGRGSSYNEQFFGPGTRLTVL.